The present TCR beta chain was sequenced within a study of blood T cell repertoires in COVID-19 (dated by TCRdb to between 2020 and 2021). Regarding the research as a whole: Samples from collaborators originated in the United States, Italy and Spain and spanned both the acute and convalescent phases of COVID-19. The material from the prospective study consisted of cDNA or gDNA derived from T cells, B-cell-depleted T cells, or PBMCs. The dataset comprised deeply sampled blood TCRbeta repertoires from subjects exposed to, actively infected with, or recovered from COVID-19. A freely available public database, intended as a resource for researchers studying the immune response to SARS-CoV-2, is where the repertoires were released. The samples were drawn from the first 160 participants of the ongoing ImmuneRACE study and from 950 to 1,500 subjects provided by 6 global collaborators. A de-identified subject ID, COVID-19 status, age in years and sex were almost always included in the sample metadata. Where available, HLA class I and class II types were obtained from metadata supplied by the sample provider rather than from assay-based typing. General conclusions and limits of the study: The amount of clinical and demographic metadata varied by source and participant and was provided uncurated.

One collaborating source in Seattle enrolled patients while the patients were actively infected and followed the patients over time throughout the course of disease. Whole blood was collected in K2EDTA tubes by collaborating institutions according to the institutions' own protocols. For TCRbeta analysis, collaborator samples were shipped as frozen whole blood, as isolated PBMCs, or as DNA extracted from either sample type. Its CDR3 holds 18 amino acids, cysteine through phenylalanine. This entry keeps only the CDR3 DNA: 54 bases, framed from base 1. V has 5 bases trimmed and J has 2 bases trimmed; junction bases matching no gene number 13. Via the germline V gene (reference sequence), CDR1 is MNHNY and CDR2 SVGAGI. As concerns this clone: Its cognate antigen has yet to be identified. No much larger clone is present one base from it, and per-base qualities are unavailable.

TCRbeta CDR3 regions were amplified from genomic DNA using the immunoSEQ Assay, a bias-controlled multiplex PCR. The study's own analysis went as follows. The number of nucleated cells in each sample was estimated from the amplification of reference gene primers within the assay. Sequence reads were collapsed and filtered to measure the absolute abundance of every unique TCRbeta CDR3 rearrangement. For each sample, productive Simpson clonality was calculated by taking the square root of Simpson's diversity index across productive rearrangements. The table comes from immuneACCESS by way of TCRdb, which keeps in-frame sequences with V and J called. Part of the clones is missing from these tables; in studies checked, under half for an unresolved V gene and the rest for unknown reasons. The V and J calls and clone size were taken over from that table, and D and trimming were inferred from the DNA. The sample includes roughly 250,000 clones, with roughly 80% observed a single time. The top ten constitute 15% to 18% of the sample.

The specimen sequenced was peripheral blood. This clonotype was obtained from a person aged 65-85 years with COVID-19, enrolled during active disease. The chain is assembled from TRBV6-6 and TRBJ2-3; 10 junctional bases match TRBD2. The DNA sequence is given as TGTGCCAGCAGTCCTCAAGCTAGCGGGAGTTTCCACACAGATACGCAGTATTTT. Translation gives CASSPQASGSFHTDTQYF.